The present T cell receptor delta chain was sequenced within a study of gamma-delta T cells after stem cell transplantation. TCRdb re-processed the RT-PCR reads using CATT. This table has 600 to 750 delta-chain clones, 25% to 40% appearing once. The ends lost 0 bases at V and 1 base at J; junction bases unmatched: 7. CDR1 and CDR2 from the germline V gene are GEAIGNYY and EKD. This CDR3 comprises 18 residues. Input material: gamma-delta T cells. The V and J genes are TRDV2 and TRDJ1, with 13 bases lining up with TRDD3. This clonotype originated in a human donor. It is not recorded whose cells these are; they may come from a transplant donor. This table probably holds off-target reads from a library built for another chain. CDR3: CACDTLLLGDTATDKLIF. The CDR3 DNA reads TGTGCCTGTGACACCCTTCTACTGGGGGATACGGCCACCGATAAACTCATCTTT.